At least ten counts were recorded for the clone carrying this T cell receptor beta chain. The TCRbeta library was prepared with unique molecular identifiers. MiXCR, run by TCRdb on the PCR reads, gives a single entry per CDR3 protein. The data contain about 91,000 distinct CDR3 sequences, 7% to 9% of them singletons. The sample is drawn from a study of T-cell reconstitution after alpha-beta-depleted transplantation in children. This sequence was found in a human donor who donated a stem cell graft to a child with congenital amegakaryocytic thrombocytopenia. The sample was PBMCs from the stem cell graft donor, taken from the stem cell graft.

CDR3: CASGILAGGVNEQFF. In DNA, the CDR3 is TGTGCCAGCGGGATCCTAGCGGGAGGTGTCAATGAGCAGTTCTTC. The chain employs TRBV6-5 and TRBJ2-1; 11 nucleotides align to TRBD2. CDR3 length equals 15 residues. After removal of 8 bases from V and 6 bases from J, the junction contained 9 bases not matched to a gene. Germline assignment: CDR1 MNHEY and CDR2 SVGAGI.